This is a list of T cell receptor beta chains from one sample in a study of long-term antiretroviral therapy in people with HIV. The data were produced by immunoSEQ multiplex PCR, yet TCRdb's version contains in-frame clones alone and is incomplete. This sample yields about 15,000 clones, of which about 86% are seen a single time; approximately 20% belongs to the top ten. Sample: unsorted PBMCs, taken just before starting antiretroviral therapy. The receptors here all came from a man aged 40-49 years with HIV. Both conserved end residues are part of each CDR3. A D gene is named only where the DNA matches it firmly. Some rows mark clone size as missing; the rest say once, few, many or name a class of expanded clone.

size	V	J	D	CDR3	DNA
.	TRBV19	TRBJ2-2	.	CASSISQNTGELFF	TGTGCCAGTAGTATATCTCAGAACACCGGGGAGCTGTTTTTT
.	TRBV5-6	TRBJ1-2	.	CASSFLDGGYTF	TGTGCCAGCAGCTTTCTCGACGGTGGCTACACCTTC
.	TRBV2	TRBJ1-1	TRBD1	CASSDWAGGNTEAFF	TGTGCCAGCAGTGATTGGGCAGGGGGGAACACTGAAGCTTTCTTT
.	TRBV2	TRBJ2-5	TRBD1	CASGDRGTQETQYF	TGTGCCAGCGGGGACAGGGGGACCCAAGAGACCCAGTACTTC
.	TRBV7-2	TRBJ1-1	.	CASSYEGWQTMNTEAFF	TGTGCCAGCAGCTACGAGGGGTGGCAGACCATGAACACTGAAGCTTTCTTT
.	TRBV19	TRBJ2-2	TRBD2	CASSIGFARQGGFGELFF	TGTGCCAGTAGTATAGGTTTCGCCCGCCAGGGAGGGTTCGGGGAGCTGTTTTTT
.	TRBV29-1	TRBJ1-2	.	CSVGDTHYGYTF	TGCAGCGTGGGGGACACCCACTATGGCTACACCTTC
once	TRBV14	TRBJ2-7	.	CASSQDYEQYF	TGTGCCAGCAGCCAAGACTACGAGCAGTACTTC
.	TRBV5-5	TRBJ1-4	.	CASSPTGFEKLFF	TGTGCCAGCAGCCCGACAGGTTTCGAAAAACTGTTTTTT
.	TRBV23-1	TRBJ1-2	TRBD1	CASSQSGSGTGGDGYTF	TGCGCCAGCAGTCAATCGGGGTCCGGGACAGGGGGCGATGGCTACACCTTC
.	TRBV29-1	TRBJ2-1	.	CSVEDPPAGRIYNEQFF	TGCAGCGTTGAAGATCCCCCGGCGGGACGGATATACAATGAGCAGTTCTTC
.	TRBV13	TRBJ1-1	.	CASSFGNTEAFF	TGTGCCAGCAGCTTCGGGAACACTGAAGCTTTCTTT
.	TRBV7-6	TRBJ2-2	TRBD2	CASSSLSGRVGELFF	TGTGCCAGCAGTTCCTTGAGCGGGAGGGTCGGGGAGCTGTTTTTT
.	TRBV9	TRBJ2-6	.	CASSVEGPPGRPGANVLTF	TGTGCCAGCAGCGTAGAAGGGCCCCCGGGGCGACCTGGGGCCAACGTCCTGACTTTC
.	TRBV7-3	TRBJ2-3	.	CASSADRLTDTQYF	TGTGCCAGCAGCGCGGATCGGTTGACAGATACGCAGTATTTT
.	TRBV30	TRBJ1-2	.	CAWTDDRGGGGYTF	TGTGCCTGGACGGATGACCGGGGGGGAGGTGGCTACACCTTC
.	TRBV14	TRBJ1-3	TRBD1	CASSPRQGSGNTIYF	TGTGCCAGCAGCCCGCGACAGGGATCAGGAAACACCATATATTTT
.	TRBV6-5	TRBJ1-5	.	CASSSLVSNQPQHF	TGTGCCAGCAGTTCTCTGGTTAGCAATCAGCCCCAGCATTTT
.	TRBV5-1	TRBJ2-1	TRBD2	CASRRTSGGAYNEQFF	TGCGCCAGCAGACGGACTAGCGGGGGGGCCTACAATGAGCAGTTCTTC
.	TRBV21-1	TRBJ1-1	.	CASSKGAIDTEAFF	TGTGCCAGCAGCAAGGGGGCAATCGACACTGAAGCTTTCTTT
.	TRBV5-6	TRBJ1-1	.	CASSLGQRIGTEAFF	TGTGCCAGCAGCTTGGGTCAGAGGATAGGCACTGAAGCTTTCTTT
.	TRBV20-1	TRBJ2-3	.	CSARSGDTQYF	TGCAGTGCCCGGAGCGGGGATACGCAGTATTTT
.	TRBV30	TRBJ1-2	.	CAWSVADRHGYTF	TGTGCCTGGAGTGTAGCCGACCGACATGGCTACACCTTC
.	TRBV7-3	TRBJ2-1	TRBD2	CASSLSGGPYNEQFF	TGTGCCAGCAGTCTTAGCGGGGGGCCCTACAATGAGCAGTTCTTC
.	TRBV10-1	TRBJ2-7	.	CASPPGLPLLGDEQYF	TGCGCCAGTCCTCCGGGACTCCCCCTATTAGGCGACGAGCAGTACTTC
.	TRBV29-1	TRBJ2-1	.	CSAQVNEQFF	TGCAGCGCCCAGGTAAATGAGCAGTTCTTC
.	TRBV18	TRBJ2-5	.	CASSPRRSRETQYF	TGTGCCAGCTCACCCCGAAGGTCGCGGGAGACCCAGTACTTC